This T cell receptor beta chain is drawn from a study of T cell responses to AZD1222 COVID-19 vaccine. Broader study findings: Following two doses of AZD1222, Spike-specific TCR breadth and depth rose. The sample set comprised mostly white British donors with more females, and clonal diversity was possibly underestimated.

Profiled with immunoSEQ multiplex PCR; TCRdb holds only in-frame clones, not every one. The table shows 100,000 to 150,000 clones, with about 92% occurring only once. The CDR3 has 17 amino acids. In germline, CDR1 is SGHRS, CDR2 YFSETQ. V lost 4 bases, J lost 4 bases, and 21 bases lay in between. On this clone itself: The target antigen is unknown.

The chain is built from TRBV5-1 and TRBJ1-3; D is unclear. The sample was peripheral blood, taken on day 0 of MenACWY control vaccination. This clonotype originated in an adult in good health. CDR3 nucleotide sequence: TGCGCCAGCAGCACCGCACCGGGGAACATAAAGGGAAACACCATATATTTT. Its protein is CASSTAPGNIKGNTIYF.